The 15 T cell receptor beta chains below were found in one sample sequenced in a study of T-cell reconstitution after alpha-beta-depleted transplantation in children. Unique molecular identifiers were incorporated during preparation of the TCRbeta library. TCRdb re-analysed the PCR reads in MiXCR, keeping a single row per CDR3 protein. The data contain about 6,700 distinct CDR3 sequences, 16% of them singletons. Source: PBMCs, taken before TCRalphabeta/CD19-depleted stem cell transplant. These receptors originate from a boy under 10 years old with acute lymphoblastic leukemia, due to receive a stem cell transplant.

Remarks on this clonotype: This could be a read error, since a much larger clone is one nucleotide away. The chain uses TRBV19 and TRBJ2-1, with D possibly TRBD2 on 6 matching bases. Trimming removed 2 bases from V and 10 bases from J, with 15 bases in between. Germline V gene sequence: CDR1 LNHDA, CDR2 SQIVND (reference sequence). This CDR3 region has 14 residues. The CDR3 region is CASSIQPGEGEQFF. The CDR3 coding sequence is TGTGCCAGTAGTATACAACCGGGAGAAGGAGAGCAGTTCTTC.

This chain uses TRBV2 with TRBJ2-1, with a tentative D call TRBD2 (6 bases). Germline V gene sequence: CDR1 SNHLY, CDR2 FYNNEI. V lost 6 bases, J lost 0 bases, and 9 bases lay in between. The length of the CDR3 is 14 residues. The CDR3 is CASRDGSSYNEQFF. CDR3 DNA: TGTGCCAGCAGGGACGGGAGCTCCTACAATGAGCAGTTCTTC.

This clonotype was seen ten or more times. The genes are TRBV12-3 or TRBV12-4 and TRBJ2-7, with TRBD2 identical over 8 bases. V lost 5 bases, J lost 7 bases, and 16 bases stayed unmatched. This CDR3 contains 16 residues. The CDR3 DNA reads TGTGCCAGCAGTCCCGATGGGGCGGGGGGCTCTTTAGAGCAGTACTTC. This sequence encodes CASSPDGAGGSLEQYF.

This clonotype was counted at least ten times. The genes are TRBV29-1 and TRBJ1-1; a weak D match, TRBD1 (5 bases). The germline V gene has CDR1 SQVTM and CDR2 ANQGSEA. Trimming removed 6 bases at V and 0 bases at J, with 11 bases between. This CDR3 is built from 13 residues. DNA for the CDR3: TGCAGCGTGGGAGGGGCCCTGAACACTGAAGCTTTCTTT. Translated: CSVGGALNTEAFF.

In its sample, this clonotype ranks as medium-sized. The V and J genes are TRBV7-9 and TRBJ2-7; D is perhaps TRBD2 (5 bases). CDR1 SEHNR and CDR2 FQNEAQ come from the germline V gene (reference sequence). V shed 4 bases and J shed 0 bases, with 13 bases lying between them. CDR3 length equals 15 residues. The CDR3 region has the DNA TGTGCCAGCAGCTCCGGTCCTGGACTCTCCTACGAGCAGTACTTC. It translates to CASSSGPGLSYEQYF.

By frequency in the sample, this clonotype is medium-sized. This chain joins TRBV10-1 and TRBJ2-3, with 10 nucleotides matching TRBD2. V dropped 3 bases and J dropped 2; count of bases not matched to a gene: 5. The CDR3 contains 16 residues. The germline V gene encodes CDR1 WNHNN and CDR2 SYGVQD (reference sequence). This chain's CDR3 is CASSEGTSEFTDTQYF. The CDR3 DNA reads as TGCGCCAGCAGTGAAGGGACTAGCGAGTTCACAGATACGCAGTATTTT.

This clonotype qualifies as medium-sized. This sequence joins TRBV20-1 and TRBJ2-5; TRBD2 matches 7 bases. The germline V gene has CDR1 DFQATT and CDR2 SNEGSKA (reference sequence). This CDR3 contains 11 residues. The CDR3 region is CRATGGETQYF. The DNA for the CDR3 is TGCAGGGCAACCGGGGGGGAGACCCAGTACTTC.

Regarding this clonotype: A much more abundant neighbour one base away suggests this may be a read error. CDR3 sequence (DNA): TGTGTCAGCAGCTCTTACCCGGGACTAGCGGGGAGGGAAGAGACCCAGTACTTC. It is translated as CVSSSYPGLAGREETQYF. The chain carries TRBV7-6 and TRBJ2-5, with 13 positions matching TRBD2. This CDR3 has 18 residues. The V gene's germline CDR1 is SGHVS and CDR2 FNYEAQ.

By sample fraction, this clonotype is medium-sized. The V call is TRBV18, the J call TRBJ1-1; 10 bases match TRBD1. The CDR3 runs 15 residues. CDR1 is KGHSH and CDR2 is LQKENI in the germline V gene. V shed 3 bases and J 2 bases; nucleotides not matched to a gene: 3. CDR3 residues: CASSPDRGLNTEAFF. Written as DNA, the CDR3 is TGTGCCAGCTCACCTGACAGGGGGCTAAACACTGAAGCTTTCTTT.

This clonotype was recorded at least ten times. V is TRBV12-3 or TRBV12-4 and J is TRBJ2-5, with D hard to call. CDR3 length: 16 amino acids. Trimming took off 3 bases at V and 2 bases at J, with 16 bases between the two ends. The CDR3 DNA sequence: TGTGCCAGCAGTTTCGGCGGATCCCTGTTACAAGAGACCCAGTACTTC. The encoded protein is CASSFGGSLLQETQYF.

About this clonotype itself: Since a much larger clone is just one base distant, this may be a read error. The chain links TRBV11-2 to TRBJ2-1, with no clear D. The germline CDR1 and CDR2 sequences are SGHAT and FQNNGV. The CDR3 is 17 amino acids. V was trimmed by 2 bases and J by 3 bases, leaving 17 bases between them. CDR3 sequence reads: CASSLSLTFSCYNEQFF. CDR3 DNA: TGTGCCAGCAGCTTAAGCCTTACCTTTAGCTGCTACAATGAGCAGTTCTTC.

The gene calls are TRBV20-1 and TRBJ1-1, with D maybe TRBD1 (5 bases). The germline V and J ends were trimmed by 3 bases and 11 bases, with 13 bases remaining between them. Germline V gene sequence: CDR1 DFQATT, CDR2 SNEGSKA (reference sequence). The CDR3 runs 11 residues. The CDR3 loop is CSARTDLGAFF. CDR3 nucleotides: TGCAGTGCTAGGACAGATCTCGGGGCTTTCTTT.

This clonotype counts as medium-sized. This chain links TRBV5-1 with TRBJ2-2; tentatively, D is TRBD2 (6 bases). The CDR3 spans 15 residues. CDR1 and CDR2 from the germline V gene are SGHRS and YFSETQ. V lost 4 bases and J 2 bases, leaving 12 bases between the germline ends. CDR3 DNA sequence: TGCGCCAGCAGCACAGCTAGCGCCAACACCGGGGAGCTGTTTTTT. This sequence encodes CASSTASANTGELFF.

This clonotype was picked up many times. V gene TRBV4-2 combines with J gene TRBJ2-3; 7 positions agree with TRBD2. Germline CDR1 LGHNA, CDR2 YNFKEQ. Trimming at V came to 1 base and at J to 4 bases, leaving 5 bases not matched to a gene. CDR3 length equals 15 residues. CDR3 protein: CASSQGGGEADTQYF. The CDR3 DNA follows: TGTGCCAGCAGCCAAGGGGGAGGGGAGGCAGATACGCAGTATTTT.

This clonotype was counted ten times or more. The chain recombines TRBV11-2 with TRBJ2-7; possibly TRBD2 for D (5 bases). Looked up from germline, CDR1 is SGHAT and CDR2 is FQNNGV. This CDR3 contains 15 residues. The V and J ends lost 2 bases and 6 bases respectively, with 17 bases between them. The CDR3 loop is CASSLRVGDVGEQYF. The CDR3 DNA follows: TGTGCCAGCAGCTTACGGGTCGGGGATGTCGGCGAGCAGTACTTC.